The entry below gives a single T cell receptor beta chain sequence along with its context. Its antigen is unidentified. The data were taken from a study of Ad26.COV2.S vaccination and SARS-CoV-2 variants. V lost 0 bases and J lost 0, with 6 bases in between. This CDR3 has 15 residues. The germline V gene has CDR1 LGHDT and CDR2 YNNKEL (reference sequence). Study findings and constraints: The TCR-based breadth and depth measures might underestimate overall T cell responses. Breadth measured for non-spike TCRs was similar across vaccine and placebo recipients. Vaccinees displayed broader spike-specific TCR repertoires than placebo recipients.

This table comes from immunoSEQ multiplex PCR, and its TCRdb copy is limited to in-frame clones, with some not included. The data hold approximately 400,000 clones, with about 90% observed a single time. The clonotype originates from a human donor who had recovered from COVID-19. The V call is TRBV3-1 (or the pseudogene TRBV3-2), the J call TRBJ2-1; the D is unclear. The sequencing used peripheral blood, collected after recovery from COVID-19. The DNA of the CDR3 is TGTGCCAGCAGCCAAGATGGCAGCTCCTACAATGAGCAGTTCTTC. Translating it yields CASSQDGSSYNEQFF.